This is a list of T cell receptor beta chains from one sample in a study of shared clonotypes between healthy human individuals. Repertoires were generated with immunoSEQ multiplex PCR, while TCRdb's copy carries only in-frame clones and drops some. The sample carries 530,000 or so clones, about 80% recorded once. Sequencing was done on a sample of PBMCs. These receptors originate from a woman in her forties in good health. Some clones in this sample may be carry-over from other donors' samples. Both conserved end residues are trimmed from each CDR3. The order of the fields is V gene, J gene, D gene, CDR3 protein. D genes are given only for firm matches.

v_call: TRBV6-6; j_call: TRBJ2-7; d_call: TRBD2; cdr3_aa: ASSSSSGRGDEQY
v_call: TRBV5-4; j_call: TRBJ1-6; d_call: TRBD1; cdr3_aa: ASRLTGTGLDSPLH
v_call: TRBV28; j_call: TRBJ1-4; d_call: NA; cdr3_aa: ASGHKGVF
v_call: TRBV25-1; j_call: TRBJ2-3; d_call: TRBD2; cdr3_aa: ASSDLMVAGGLTDTQY
v_call: TRBV5-1; j_call: TRBJ2-3; d_call: TRBD2; cdr3_aa: ASRQTFLAGSTDTQY
v_call: TRBV28; j_call: TRBJ1-5; d_call: TRBD1; cdr3_aa: ASSLFSRGQGNQPQH
v_call: TRBV6-1; j_call: TRBJ2-7; d_call: TRBD1; cdr3_aa: ASPPGQGLEQY
v_call: TRBV5-1; j_call: TRBJ2-7; d_call: NA; cdr3_aa: ASSPRSLNSYEQY
v_call: TRBV28; j_call: TRBJ2-7; d_call: NA; cdr3_aa: ASSLLPSEVHEQY
v_call: TRBV15; j_call: TRBJ2-1; d_call: NA; cdr3_aa: ATSRERGFNEQF
v_call: TRBV7-9; j_call: TRBJ2-2; d_call: TRBD2; cdr3_aa: ASSVAGGLTNTGELF
v_call: TRBV14; j_call: TRBJ2-7; d_call: NA; cdr3_aa: ASSQDIGLNYEQY
v_call: TRBV6-5; j_call: TRBJ2-7; d_call: TRBD1; cdr3_aa: ASKQGGYEQY
v_call: TRBV2; j_call: TRBJ2-1; d_call: NA; cdr3_aa: ASSEMSPLYNEQF
v_call: TRBV6-5; j_call: TRBJ2-1; d_call: TRBD2; cdr3_aa: ASSYRGGYEQF
v_call: TRBV5-6; j_call: TRBJ2-2; d_call: NA; cdr3_aa: ASTSGLRGTGELF
v_call: TRBV28; j_call: TRBJ1-1; d_call: NA; cdr3_aa: ASSLGGWTEAF
v_call: TRBV4-2; j_call: TRBJ2-5; d_call: TRBD1; cdr3_aa: ASSQVPGTGLSQETQY
v_call: TRBV11-2; j_call: TRBJ2-2; d_call: NA; cdr3_aa: ASSFLDTGELF
v_call: TRBV5-1; j_call: TRBJ2-1; d_call: TRBD2; cdr3_aa: ASSPGRLAGGRDEQF
v_call: TRBV10-3; j_call: TRBJ2-2; d_call: TRBD1; cdr3_aa: AISGQGGGELF
v_call: TRBV5-4; j_call: TRBJ2-7; d_call: TRBD1; cdr3_aa: ASSQKQGNSYEQY
v_call: TRBV2; j_call: TRBJ1-3; d_call: NA; cdr3_aa: ASTPEGSGNTIY
v_call: TRBV5-1; j_call: TRBJ1-4; d_call: NA; cdr3_aa: ASSLDGHILEKLF
v_call: TRBV30; j_call: TRBJ1-1; d_call: NA; cdr3_aa: AWRETGTLNTEAF
v_call: TRBV15; j_call: TRBJ2-6; d_call: NA; cdr3_aa: ATSRDVGGANVLT
v_call: TRBV2; j_call: TRBJ2-7; d_call: TRBD2; cdr3_aa: ASSPLGGGIQKQY
v_call: TRBV7-9; j_call: TRBJ2-1; d_call: TRBD2; cdr3_aa: ASSPRVLAGFEQF
v_call: TRBV11-3; j_call: TRBJ2-5; d_call: NA; cdr3_aa: ASSLVRHEGPQTRETQY
v_call: TRBV5-4; j_call: TRBJ2-3; d_call: NA; cdr3_aa: ASSLELSADTQY
v_call: TRBV5-4; j_call: TRBJ1-2; d_call: TRBD1; cdr3_aa: ASSLGDRVYGYT
v_call: TRBV7-2; j_call: TRBJ1-5; d_call: NA; cdr3_aa: ASSYSNQPQH
v_call: TRBV6-1; j_call: TRBJ2-7; d_call: NA; cdr3_aa: ASREGGLAEQY